The clone carrying this T cell receptor (beta chain) was detected many times. Antigen: not known. TCR beta libraries were built with iRepertoire HTBI primers and Arm-PCR of CDR3 regions. TCRdb reanalysed the multiplex PCR reads using MiXCR and keeps one entry per CDR3 protein. The sample includes over 500,000 distinct CDR3 sequences, roughly 16% of them seen just once. The data originate from a study of regulatory T cells in long-lasting Graves disease. General observations from the study: TCR diversity was lower in persistent Graves' patients (versus newly diagnosed ones). TRBV28, TRBJ1-2 and TRBJ2-5 were favored in persistent disease.

The time point: newly diagnosed GD, antithyroid drugs for less than 3 months. PBMC RNA served as the TCR library source. The V and J ends lost 4 bases and 7 bases, in that order; junction bases with no gene match: 12. The CDR3 loop spans 16 amino acids. Germline V gene lookup returns CDR1 SGHTA and CDR2 FQGTGA. These same data were also listed under a study on T cells in Graves' hyperthyroidism and ophthalmopathy. As reported in that work: Patients aged 18 to 65 had newly diagnosed hyperthyroidism that had lasted under 2 months. A first-round RT-PCR of the TCR CDR3 used the HTBI primer set.

This clonotype was sampled from a young man with Graves disease. The source material was peripheral blood mononuclear cells (PBMCs), sampled at new diagnosis, from a patient treated with antithyroid drugs. The gene calls are TRBV7-3 and TRBJ2-1, with 8 bases fitting TRBD2. The CDR3 loop is CASSSSTSEHGNEQFF. DNA for the CDR3: TGTGCCAGCAGCTCTTCGACTAGCGAACATGGGAATGAGCAGTTCTTC.